This T cell receptor (beta chain) is drawn from a study of blood T cell repertoires in COVID-19. Across the study: COVID-19 samples, acute and convalescent, were from the United States, Italy and Spain. T cells, B-cell-depleted T cells, or PBMCs supplied cDNA or gDNA.

Germline loops: CDR1 LNHDA, CDR2 SQIVND (reference sequence). The CDR3 length is 12 residues. In the original processing: Amplified reference gene primers provided the basis for estimating nucleated cell counts. TCRdb's table, derived via immunoSEQ multiplex PCR, lists solely in-frame clones and lacks some. Clone size and the V and J calls come from that table; the DNA yielded D and trimming. This table has roughly 30,000 clones, around 80% appearing once. The sequenced material came from peripheral blood. This receptor was taken from an older woman with acute or convalescent COVID-19. The chain uses TRBV19 and TRBJ1-1; D may be TRBD1 (5 bases). This CDR3 reads CAVTGVHTEAFF. DNA for the CDR3: TGTGCGGTGACGGGGGTCCACACTGAAGCTTTCTTT.